These T cell receptor beta chains were read from a single sample in a study of blood T cell repertoires in COVID-19. The method was immunoSEQ multiplex PCR; TCRdb's version includes in-frame clones alone and lacks a portion of them. The data hold about 91,000 clones, with roughly four fifths observed a single time. The specimen was peripheral blood. The receptors were sampled from a man between 50 and 59 years old with active or convalescent COVID-19. CDR3s include the opening cysteine and the closing phenylalanine or tryptophan. Fields, in order: D gene, clone size, J gene, V gene, CDR3 DNA, CDR3 protein. A D gene is named only where the DNA matches it firmly. A row's size may be missing; if present it is once, few, many or a size class.

- - TRBJ2-5 TRBV7-6 TGTGCCAGCAGCTTAGGAAGCACCGCGGGACAAGAGACCCAGTACTTC CASSLGSTAGQETQYF
- once TRBJ1-2 TRBV19 TGTGCCAGTAGGCGGGGTTCCTTCGGCTACACCTTC CASRRGSFGYTF
TRBD1 - TRBJ1-3 TRBV10-2 TGCGCCAGCAGCGAGGGGACAGGAGTCGGGGACACCATATATTTT CASSEGTGVGDTIYF
- - TRBJ2-1 TRBV3-1/TRBV3-2 TGTGCCAGCAGCCAATCAGGGGGGCGGAATGAGCAGTTCTTC CASSQSGGRNEQFF
TRBD1 once TRBJ1-2 TRBV6-5 TGTGCAACCAGGGGGAATACTATCTATGGCTACACCTTC CATRGNTIYGYTF
- - TRBJ2-1 TRBV11-2 TGTGCCAGCAGCTTGTCGGGACTTCGCAATGAGCAGTTCTTC CASSLSGLRNEQFF
- - TRBJ1-1 TRBV2 TGTGCCAGCAAATTACAGGGCCCAAACACTGAAGCTTTCTTT CASKLQGPNTEAFF
- - TRBJ1-5 TRBV28 TGTGCCAGCAGTTTGTTCCGCGCCGAGCCCCAGCATTTT CASSLFRAEPQHF
TRBD2 - TRBJ2-3 TRBV5-1 TGCGCCAGCGCCCCTAGCGGGGAGCGCACAGATACGCAGTATTTT CASAPSGERTDTQYF
TRBD1 - TRBJ1-5 TRBV15 TGTGCCACCAGCGAGGATTGGACAGGGAATCAGCCCCAGCATTTT CATSEDWTGNQPQHF
TRBD2 few TRBJ2-4 TRBV7-8 TGTGCCAGCAGCTTAACAAGGGTACTAGCGGGGTCGACTATAGCCAAAAACATTCAGTACTTC CASSLTRVLAGSTIAKNIQYF